This T cell receptor beta chain was captured by sequencing in a study of T cell changes during pregnancy in multiple sclerosis. Only in-frame clones appear in the TCRdb table, and some are missing; sequencing was by immunoSEQ multiplex PCR. The data hold tens of thousands of clones, with under 95% observed a single time. As for this clone: The junction and the germline gene differ at one end; a read error may be behind it.

This CDR3 comprises 13 residues. Germline CDR1 is SGHTA and CDR2 is FQGTGA. This sequence originates from a female donor with multiple sclerosis, enrolled in a pregnancy study. This chain links TRBV7-3 with TRBJ2-3; TRBD2 matches at 8 bases. The sample here was CD4+ T cells from peripheral blood mononuclear cells, taken in the second trimester of pregnancy. The CDR3 coding sequence is TGTGCCAGCAGCTGGACTAGCAGAGATACGCAGTATTTT. This gives the protein CASSWTSRDTQYF.